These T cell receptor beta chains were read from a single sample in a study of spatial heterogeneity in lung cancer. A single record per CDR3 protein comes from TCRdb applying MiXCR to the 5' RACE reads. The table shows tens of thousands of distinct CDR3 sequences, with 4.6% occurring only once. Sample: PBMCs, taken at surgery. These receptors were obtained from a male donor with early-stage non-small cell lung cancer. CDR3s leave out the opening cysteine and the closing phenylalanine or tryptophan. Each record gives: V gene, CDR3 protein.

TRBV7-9,ASSFPNTEAF
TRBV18,ASSPPYLSGANVLT
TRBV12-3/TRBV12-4,ASRDTGTHGPQH
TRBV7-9,ASSFVGSQEGYGYT
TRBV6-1,ASSPREVLWTDTQY
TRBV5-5,ASSQAGTHDQPQH
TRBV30,AWSGLGRRDRELF
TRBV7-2,ASSLAPSGGTGMETQY
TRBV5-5,ASSLGVSFYNEQF
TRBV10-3,AISPGLGTDTQY
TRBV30,AWSKTGGTGELF
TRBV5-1,ASSSTLLAGGSNEQF
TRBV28,ASTDLDSPLH
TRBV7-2,ASSTYQETQY
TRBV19,ASNPGAGPSPQH
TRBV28,ASSLDGKGIDTQY
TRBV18,ASSPPTGIGEQY
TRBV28,ASITGGTGAEQY
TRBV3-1,ASSPPRTANEKLF
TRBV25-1,ASSGAGASYNEQF
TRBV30,AWGTGLQETQY
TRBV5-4,ASSLDPVGYGYT
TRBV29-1,SVQRTGSEQY
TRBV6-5,ASSYTSGQGNYEQY
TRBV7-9,ASSSVGQGSYEQY
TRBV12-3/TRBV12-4,ASNRLDKNTEAF
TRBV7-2,ASSLGTARTDTQY
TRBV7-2,ASSLLGGRANIQY
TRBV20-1,SARSASSGTDTQY
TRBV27,ASSKSTLAGGPNEQF
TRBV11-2,ASSLGTSGGYNEQF
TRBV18,ASSPIDSLYEQY
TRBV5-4,ASSLEAGTYT
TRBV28,ASTDSSRGYT
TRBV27,ASSFGVRTGELF
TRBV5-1,ASSLGQGDEEQF
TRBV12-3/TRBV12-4,ASSLGQGTNYGYT
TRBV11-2,ASSLEGQGLAGYT
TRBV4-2,ASSQVDLDTQY
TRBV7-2,ASSPWAVSSYEQY
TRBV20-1,SAGEGGGLGKNEQF
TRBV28,ASSLRDTEAF
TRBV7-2,ASSLTYRAGETQY